These 10 T cell receptor beta chains came from one sample sequenced in a study of blood T cells in healthy people across ages. Using a J-beta primer mix together with a sample-barcoded 5' primer, a second PCR was run for 7 to 11 cycles. TCRdb re-analysed the 5' RACE reads in MiXCR, keeping a single row per CDR3 protein. In the table there are some 1.5 million distinct CDR3 sequences, 25% to 30% of which are singletons. The sample taken for sequencing was blood. These receptor sequences come from a young woman in good health.

A few counts support this clonotype. A junction boundary mismatches the germline segment, possibly from a read error. This chain connects TRBV5-1 to TRBJ2-1; perhaps D is TRBD1 or TRBD2 (5 bases each). Germline CDR1 is SGHRS and CDR2 is YFSETQ. The CDR3 extends over 13 amino acids. The CDR3 is CAGSLGETNEQFF. As DNA, the CDR3 is TGCGCCGGCAGCTTGGGGGAGACGAATGAGCAGTTCTTC.

This clonotype appeared a single time. This chain connects TRBV9 to TRBJ1-2; D remains ambiguous. Between the trimmed V and J ends, which lost 4 bases and 4 bases, there was a span of 14 bases. This CDR3 is built from 14 residues. Germline-derived CDR1 and CDR2 are SGDLS and YYNGEE. The CDR3, as DNA: TGTGCCAGCAGCCCGGGGTTGGACCCCTATGGCTACACCTTC. Translation gives CASSPGLDPYGYTF.

A few counts support this clonotype. CDR3 in DNA: TGCAGTGCTAGCCAGGGCCTAAGCACAGATACGCAGTATTTT. The encoded protein is CSASQGLSTDTQYF. V usage is TRBV20-1 and J usage is TRBJ2-3, with a tentative D call TRBD1 (5 bases). Per the germline V gene, CDR1 is DFQATT and CDR2 is SNEGSKA (reference sequence). Trimming shortened V by 3 bases and J by 0 bases, and 10 bases separated the two germline ends. The CDR3 has 14 amino acids.

About this clonotype itself: One junction end disagrees with the germline gene, perhaps due to a read error. The V call is TRBV28, the J call TRBJ1-2; a possible D gene is TRBD1 (5 bases). This CDR3 contains 14 residues. The germline V gene encodes CDR1 MDHEN and CDR2 SYDVKM. Here the CDR3 reads CASSLRGALYGYPF. The CDR3, as DNA: TGTGCCAGCAGTTTAAGGGGAGCCCTCTATGGCTACCCCTTC.

This clonotype was counted many times. The V call is TRBV7-2, the J call TRBJ2-7, with 10 bases that match TRBD2. The ends lost 4 bases at V and 9 bases at J; junction bases unmatched: 9. Per the germline V gene, CDR1 is SGHTA and CDR2 is FQGNSA. The CDR3 extends over 14 amino acids. The CDR3 sequence: CASSSASGSGSQYF. The DNA of the CDR3 is TGTGCCAGCAGCTCGGCTAGCGGGAGTGGCTCGCAGTACTTC.

This clonotype turned up a few times. The chain joins TRBV18 to TRBJ1-6; D ambiguous. Trimming took 5 bases from V and 14 from J, leaving 13 bases between them. The CDR3 covers 12 residues. Germline V gene sequence: CDR1 KGHSH, CDR2 LQKENI. The CDR3 sequence is CASSSAGEALHF. The CDR3 nucleotides read TGTGCCAGCTCATCCGCCGGGGAGGCCCTCCACTTT.

The sample holds many counts of this clonotype. The V gene is TRBV20-1, the J gene TRBJ2-7, with D tentatively TRBD2 (6 bases). CDR1 and CDR2 from the germline V gene are DFQATT and SNEGSKA (reference sequence). The V and J ends lost 1 base and 0 bases respectively, with 10 bases between them. The CDR3 covers 14 residues. CDR3 coding DNA: TGCAGTGCTAGAGTAGCGGTGAGCTCCTACGAGCAGTACTTC. Translating it yields CSARVAVSSYEQYF.

This clonotype was found many times. The chain joins TRBV20-1 to TRBJ1-4, with no clear D. The CDR3 runs 14 residues. Trimming cost V 1 base and J 11 bases, with 17 bases left between them. Germline CDR1 reads DFQATT; CDR2 reads SNEGSKA (reference sequence). The CDR3 DNA is TGCAGTGCTAGAGTAGTGAATTATCGTGGTAAACTGTTTTTT. Residues: CSARVVNYRGKLFF.

The rearrangement links TRBV7-3 to TRBJ2-5; D perhaps matches TRBD1 (6 bases). Per germline, CDR1 SGHTA and CDR2 FQGTGA. CDR3 size: 15 residues. Trimming shortened V by 2 bases and J by 2 bases, and 12 bases separated the two germline ends. DNA of the CDR3: TGTGCCAGCAGCTTACAAGGGGGATGGCAAGAGACCCAGTACTTC. Translation: CASSLQGGWQETQYF.

The rearrangement uses TRBV12-3 or TRBV12-4 and TRBJ2-5; TRBD2 matches 7 bases. With 7 bases clipped from V and 5 bases from J, the junction kept 13 bases outside the gene matches. CDR3 length: 15 residues. CDR3 protein: CASTPHGGRVETQYF. DNA of the CDR3: TGTGCCAGCACCCCACATGGCGGGAGAGTGGAGACCCAGTACTTC.